One and the same sample provided the 2 T cell receptor beta chains below, sequenced in a study of somatic mutations in cytotoxic T cells in rheumatoid arthritis. Some clones are missing from TCRdb's copy, which holds only in-frame ones; the method was immunoSEQ multiplex PCR. The sample holds under 15,000 clones, under 85% seen once. Sequencing used CD8+ T cells sorted from blood. Receptors were obtained from an older woman in good health.

The count of this clone is one. This chain joins TRBV7-9 and TRBJ1-2; the D is unclear. CDR3 length: 12 amino acids. Germline V gives CDR1 SEHNR, CDR2 FQNEAQ (reference sequence). The germline V and J ends were trimmed by 5 bases and 6 bases, with 10 bases remaining between them. The CDR3 sequence: CASSATENGYTF. The CDR3 DNA reads TGTGCCAGCAGCGCCACAGAGAATGGCTACACCTTC.

The J gene is TRBJ1-6, the V gene TRBV4-2; D remains ambiguous. The CDR3 sequence is 12 residues long. V dropped 3 bases and J dropped 9 bases, with 6 bases sitting between them. Germline values: CDR1 LGHNA, CDR2 YNFKEQ. The DNA for the CDR3 is TGTGCCAGCAGCCAGGGGAGTTCACCCCTCCACTTT. This sequence encodes CASSQGSSPLHF.